This T cell receptor (beta chain) is from a study of neurological immune-mediated disorders. MiXCR, run by TCRdb on the 5' RACE reads, gives a single entry per CDR3 protein. The repertoire has about 48,000 distinct CDR3 sequences, 5.8% of them found once; the top ten carry approximately 1.3%. Many counts were recorded for this clonotype. The clonotype comes from a woman between 18 and 29 years old with multiple sclerosis. Sequencing was done on a sample of CD4+ T cells from blood.

CDR3 residues: CASSQDNQPQHF. CDR3 in DNA: TGTGCCAGCAGCCAAGATAATCAGCCCCAGCATTTT. The chain employs TRBV14 and TRBJ1-5; no reliable D call. Trimming pared 0 bases from V and 4 bases from J, leaving 1 base between. Per the germline V gene, CDR1 is SGHDN and CDR2 is FVKESK. CDR3 size: 12 residues.